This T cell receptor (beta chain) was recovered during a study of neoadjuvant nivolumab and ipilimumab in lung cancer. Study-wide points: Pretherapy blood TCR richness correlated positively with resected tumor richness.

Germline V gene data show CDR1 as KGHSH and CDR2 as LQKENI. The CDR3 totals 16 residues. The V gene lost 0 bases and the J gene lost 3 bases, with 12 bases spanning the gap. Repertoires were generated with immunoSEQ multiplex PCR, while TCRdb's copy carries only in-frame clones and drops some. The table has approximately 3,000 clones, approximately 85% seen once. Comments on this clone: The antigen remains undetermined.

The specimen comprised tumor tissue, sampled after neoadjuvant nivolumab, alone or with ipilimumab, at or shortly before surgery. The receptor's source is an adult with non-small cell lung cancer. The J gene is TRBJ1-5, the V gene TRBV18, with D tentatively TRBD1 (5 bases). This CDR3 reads CASSPPVTGPNQPQHF. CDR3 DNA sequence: TGTGCCAGCTCACCACCCGTCACAGGTCCCAATCAGCCCCAGCATTTT.